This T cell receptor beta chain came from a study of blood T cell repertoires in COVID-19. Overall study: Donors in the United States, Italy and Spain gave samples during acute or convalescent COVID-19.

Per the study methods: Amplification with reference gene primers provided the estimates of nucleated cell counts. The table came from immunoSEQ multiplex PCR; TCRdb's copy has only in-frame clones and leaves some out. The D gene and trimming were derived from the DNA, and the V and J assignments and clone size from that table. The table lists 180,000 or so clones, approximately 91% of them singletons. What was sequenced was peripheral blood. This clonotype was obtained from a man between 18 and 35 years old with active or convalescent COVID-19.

CDR3 sequence (DNA): TGTGCCAGCAGTTTAGTAGCGGATACTAGCACAGATACGCAGTATTTT. Translation gives CASSLVADTSTDTQYF. This chain uses TRBV27 with TRBJ2-3; TRBD2 might be the D (6 bases). This CDR3 is built from 16 residues. The V gene's germline CDR1 is MNHEY and CDR2 SMNVEV (reference sequence). Trimming took off 2 bases at V and 0 bases at J, with 12 bases between the two ends.